The source of this TCR beta chain is a study of regulatory T cells in long-lasting Graves disease. CDR1 is SNHLY and CDR2 is FYNNEI in the germline V gene. Deletions cut 4 bases from V and 13 bases from J, with 20 bases between. The CDR3 contains 14 residues. Time point: newly diagnosed GD, antithyroid drugs for less than 3 months. The TCR library was made from RNA that had been extracted from PBMCs in TRIzol. General study points: Thyroid tissue went unexamined; only peripheral blood was analyzed. Favored usage of TRBV28, TRBJ1-2 and TRBJ2-5 was recorded in persistent disease.

CDR3-region Arm-PCR and iRepertoire HTBI primers produced the TCR beta libraries. One entry per CDR3 protein results from TCRdb running MiXCR on the multiplex PCR reads. This sample has some 490,000 distinct CDR3 sequences; about 12% occur once, and the top ten carry more than 8%. With regard to this clonotype: What it binds is not known.

These data also formed part of another study, on T cells in Graves' hyperthyroidism and ophthalmopathy. That study adds: Disease duration under 2 months; hyperthyroidism patients were aged 18 to 65. During a first-round RT-PCR of the TCR CDR3, the HTBI primer set was used.

The chain links TRBV2 to TRBJ2-1; D gene unclear. The TCR comes from a woman aged 25 to 39 with Graves disease. Sequenced here: peripheral blood mononuclear cells (PBMCs), sampled at new diagnosis, from a patient treated with antithyroid drugs. This CDR3 is CASSAWTDQETQFF. DNA of the CDR3: TGTGCCAGCAGTGCATGGACGGACCAAGAGACCCAGTTCTTC.